This entry concerns a single TCR beta chain. Antigen specificity is unknown. Autologous stem cell transplantation was followed by relapse in every patient, and brentuximab vedotin exposure varied. The sample comes from a study of PD-1 blockade in classical Hodgkin lymphoma. General observations from the study: Newly diagnosed patients reportedly trailed healthy donors in baseline TCR diversity.

V gave up 5 bases and J gave up 0 bases, with 10 bases separating them. This CDR3 region has 14 residues. CDR1 SGHTA and CDR2 FQGNSA come from the germline V gene. Method: immunoSEQ multiplex PCR; TCRdb's copy keeps in-frame clones and lacks some. Here the sample spans 50,000 to 75,000 clones, about 91% being singletons. The V and J genes are TRBV7-2 and TRBJ1-1; perhaps TRBD1 as D (5 bases). The receptor was isolated from a human donor with classical Hodgkin lymphoma. Sequences were derived from peripheral blood mononuclear cells (PBMCs), sampled at baseline. CDR3 sequence: CASSPWGVNTEAFF. The CDR3 DNA reads TGTGCCAGCAGCCCATGGGGGGTGAACACTGAAGCTTTCTTT.